This T cell receptor beta chain was recorded in a study of tissue T cells after allogeneic stem cell transplantation. Study results and limitations: Anatomically similar tissues had similar TCR repertoires within each patient.

Sample time point: mouse harvest day 14 after allogeneic transplant. Mouse grafts combined 10^7 T-cell-depleted bone marrow cells with 10^6 splenic CD5+ T cells. Comments on this clone: Its antigen is undetermined. The genes are named according to mouse. The CDR3 goes on 1 residue after the read ends, and that part is filled in from the germline J gene. This sample also contains other DNA sequences that code for the same CDR3.

The repertoire was sequenced with immunoSEQ multiplex PCR; TCRdb's copy has only in-frame clones and lacks some. This table has roughly 1,700 clones, roughly two fifths appearing once. The germline CDR1 and CDR2 sequences are KGHPV and FQNQEV (reference sequence). The length of the CDR3 is 14 residues. Trimming took 5 bases from V and 0 from J, leaving 9 bases between them. The TCR was taken from a female BALB/c mouse given C57BL/6 T cells with graft-versus-host disease after an allogeneic hematopoietic cell transplant. The sequenced sample was gut tissue. The chain uses TRBV26 and TRBJ2-3; D gene unclear. Incomplete CDR3 DNA: TGTGCCAGCAGTTTACAAACTAGTGCAGAAACGCTGTAT. Protein product: CASSLQTSAETLY. The full-length CDR3 reads as CASSLQTSAETLYF.